This TCR beta chain was observed in a study of T-cell reconstitution after alpha-beta-depleted transplantation in children. Overall study findings and caveats: Alpha-beta T cells present about two months after transplant were reported to originate from several hundred expanded graft clones. One year post-transplant, T-cell counts and diversity were largely derived from T cells produced anew. Some patients' high day-60 TCRbeta diversity was traced to surviving recipient T cells and thymic progenitors.

Preparation of the TCRbeta library was carried out with unique molecular identifiers. Each CDR3 protein gets one entry after TCRdb re-called the PCR reads with MiXCR. The repertoire consists of 600,000 to 700,000 distinct CDR3 sequences, with less than 15% occurring once and the leading ten covering 0.79%. This clonotype was counted a few times. What it binds is unknown. Material: PBMCs, obtained before TCRalphabeta/CD19-depleted stem cell transplant. The receptor comes from a girl under 10 years old with congenital amegakaryocytic thrombocytopenia, due to receive a stem cell transplant.

The CDR3 bases are TGCGCCAGCAGACCCAGAAACTCTGGGGCCAACGTCCTGACTTTC. This encodes CASRPRNSGANVLTF. V is TRBV4-1 and J is TRBJ2-6; D ambiguous. Trimming shortened V by 6 bases and J by 0 bases, and 9 bases separated the two germline ends. The germline CDR1 and CDR2 sequences are MGHRA and YSYEKL. There are 15 residues in the CDR3.